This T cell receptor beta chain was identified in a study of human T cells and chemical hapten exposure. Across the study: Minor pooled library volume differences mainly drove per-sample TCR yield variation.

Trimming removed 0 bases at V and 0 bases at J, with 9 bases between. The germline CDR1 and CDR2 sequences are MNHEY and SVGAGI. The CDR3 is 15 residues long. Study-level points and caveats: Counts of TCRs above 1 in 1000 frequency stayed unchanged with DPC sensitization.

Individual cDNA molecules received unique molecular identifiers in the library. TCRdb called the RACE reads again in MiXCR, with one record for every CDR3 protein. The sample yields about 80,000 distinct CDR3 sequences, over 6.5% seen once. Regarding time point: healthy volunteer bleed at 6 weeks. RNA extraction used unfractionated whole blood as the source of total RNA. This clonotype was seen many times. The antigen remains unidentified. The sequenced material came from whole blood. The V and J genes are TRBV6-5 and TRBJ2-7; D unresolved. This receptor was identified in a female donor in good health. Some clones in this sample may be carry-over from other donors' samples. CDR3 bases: TGTGCCAGCAGTTACTCATTTCACAGCTCCTACGAGCAGTACTTC. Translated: CASSYSFHSSYEQYF.